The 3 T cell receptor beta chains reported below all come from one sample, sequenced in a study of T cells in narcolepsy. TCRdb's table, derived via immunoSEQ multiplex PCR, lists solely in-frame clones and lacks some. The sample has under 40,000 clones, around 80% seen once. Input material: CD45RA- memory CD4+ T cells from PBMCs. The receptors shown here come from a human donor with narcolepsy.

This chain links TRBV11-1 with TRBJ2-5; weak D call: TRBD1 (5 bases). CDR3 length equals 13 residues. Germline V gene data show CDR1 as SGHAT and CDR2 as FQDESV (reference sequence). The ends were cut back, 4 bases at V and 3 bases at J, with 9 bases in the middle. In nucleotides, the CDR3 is TGTGCCAGCAGCTATGACAGAAAAGAGACCCAGTACTTC. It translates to CASSYDRKETQYF.

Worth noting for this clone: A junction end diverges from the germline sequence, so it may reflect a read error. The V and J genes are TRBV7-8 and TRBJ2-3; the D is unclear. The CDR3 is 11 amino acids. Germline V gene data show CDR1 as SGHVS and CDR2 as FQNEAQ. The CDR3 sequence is CASSLADTQYF. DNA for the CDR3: TGTGCCAGCAGCCTAGCAGATACGCAGTATTTT. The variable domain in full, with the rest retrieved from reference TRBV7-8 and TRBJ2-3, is GAGVSQSPRYKVAKRGQDVALRCDPISGHVSLFWYQQALGQGPEFLTYFQNEAQLDKSGLPSDRFFAERPEGSVSTLKIQRTQQEDSAVYLCASSLADTQYFGPGTRLTVL.

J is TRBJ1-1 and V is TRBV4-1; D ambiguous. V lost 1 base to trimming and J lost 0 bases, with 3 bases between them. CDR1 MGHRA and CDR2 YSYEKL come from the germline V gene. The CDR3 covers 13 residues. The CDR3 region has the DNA TGCGCCAGCAGCCAAGTCCTGAACACTGAAGCTTTCTTT. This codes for CASSQVLNTEAFF.